What follows is one T cell receptor beta chain and its context. Its antigen is as yet unknown. 60 Vbeta and 13 Jbeta primers were used in PCR. Measured with immunoSEQ multiplex PCR; TCRdb has only the in-frame clones, and not every one. The sample carries around 120,000 clones, around 80% recorded once. V dropped 6 bases and J dropped 4 bases, with 15 bases sitting between them. CDR1 is LNHDA, CDR2 SQIVND, per germline (reference sequence). The CDR3 contains 14 residues. This sample is drawn from a study of cytomegalovirus exposure and HLA in healthy donors. Regarding the study as a whole: TCR beta V- and J-gene trimming, according to a later analysis, was linked to a missense DCLRE1C variant. Prior analysis indicated that the majority of TCR beta V segments exhibited productivity approximately 90% or approximately 30% of the time.

The sequenced sample was PBMCs. The clonotype originates from a woman aged 40 to 50 in good health and CMV-seropositive. The chain recombines TRBV19 with TRBJ1-2; D is unresolved. The CDR3 DNA sequence: TGTGCCAGTAGCCCACGATCAGGTCTCTATGGCTACACCTTC. Translation: CASSPRSGLYGYTF.